The 25 T cell receptor beta chains given below trace back to one sample, sequenced in a study of cytomegalovirus exposure and HLA in healthy donors. Both 60 Vbeta primers and 13 Jbeta primers went into the PCR. Assay used: immunoSEQ multiplex PCR; TCRdb lists only in-frame clones, some missing. The repertoire holds roughly 88,000 clones, over 75% seen once, with 4% to 5.5% in the top ten. Sequencing was carried out using PBMCs. Every receptor here comes from a man aged 30-40 years in good health and CMV-seropositive.

This clone was detected only once. The rearrangement uses TRBV27 and TRBJ2-7, with 9 bases aligning to TRBD1. CDR3 length: 17 amino acids. The germline V gene encodes CDR1 MNHEY and CDR2 SMNVEV (reference sequence). V shed 2 bases, J shed 5 bases, and the junction held 13 bases outside the gene matches. The CDR3 reads CASSLTLRLGQGDEQYF. Written as DNA, the CDR3 is TGTGCCAGCAGTTTAACCCTCCGCTTGGGACAGGGAGACGAGCAGTACTTC.

V usage is TRBV29-1 and J usage is TRBJ2-1; a weak D match, TRBD2 (6 bases). Germline V lookup: CDR1 SQVTM, CDR2 ANQGSEA. V dropped 0 bases and J dropped 2 bases, with 17 bases sitting between them. The length of the CDR3 is 17 residues. The CDR3 coding sequence is TGCAGCGTTGAAGATAGGGTCCTAGCGATGACCTACAATGAGCAGTTCTTC. This sequence encodes CSVEDRVLAMTYNEQFF.

The gene calls are TRBV6-4 and TRBJ2-1; TRBD1 matches 7 bases. CDR1 is MRHNA, CDR2 SNTAGT, per germline. V lost 8 bases, J lost 4 bases, and 8 bases stayed unmatched. The CDR3 has 14 amino acids. Written as DNA, the CDR3 is TGTGCCAGCGCCCGGGACAGTAATTACAATGAGCAGTTCTTC. Translating gives CASARDSNYNEQFF.

The rearrangement joins TRBV28 to TRBJ2-3; 9 bases match TRBD2. CDR3 length: 14 amino acids. Germline values: CDR1 MDHEN, CDR2 SYDVKM. The ends lost 6 bases at V and 7 bases at J; junction bases unmatched: 8. CDR3 sequence reads: CASRPTSGPNTQYF. CDR3 DNA sequence: TGTGCCAGCAGGCCGACTAGCGGACCGAATACGCAGTATTTT.

The chain is built from TRBV7-8 and TRBJ1-2; TRBD1 is a possible D gene (5 bases). Germline-derived CDR1 and CDR2 are SGHVS and FQNEAQ. The CDR3 length is 17 residues. V was pared by 4 bases and J by 0 bases, with 18 bases between. This chain's CDR3 is CASSSNLGHIANYGYTF. CDR3 nucleotides: TGTGCCAGCAGCTCGAACCTTGGACACATAGCTAACTATGGCTACACCTTC. Complete variable domain (other parts from reference TRBV7-8 and TRBJ1-2): GAGVSQSPRYKVAKRGQDVALRCDPISGHVSLFWYQQALGQGPEFLTYFQNEAQLDKSGLPSDRFFAERPEGSVSTLKIQRTQQEDSAVYLCASSSNLGHIANYGYTFGSGTRLTVV.

The chain has TRBV27 and TRBJ2-3, with 7 nucleotides matching TRBD2. From germline, CDR1 is MNHEY and CDR2 SMNVEV (reference sequence). J lost 2 bases, V lost 2 bases, and 1 base had no gene match. CDR3 length: 14 amino acids. CDR3 in DNA: TGTGCCAGCAGTTTAGGACTAGTCACAGATACGCAGTATTTT. This codes for CASSLGLVTDTQYF.

The rearrangement joins TRBV19 to TRBJ2-1; TRBD1 aligns across 9 bases. V shed 6 bases, J shed 0 bases, and the junction held 6 bases outside the gene matches. This CDR3 is built from 16 residues. The germline V gene encodes CDR1 LNHDA and CDR2 SQIVND (reference sequence). CDR3 DNA sequence: TGTGCCAGTAGATCGGGACAGGGTAGCTCCTACAATGAGCAGTTCTTC. Its translation is CASRSGQGSSYNEQFF.

The gene calls are TRBV28 and TRBJ2-5, with 10 bases fitting TRBD2. Germline CDR1 MDHEN, CDR2 SYDVKM. After removal of 6 bases from V and 6 bases from J, the junction contained 10 bases not matched to a gene. The CDR3 is 15 residues long. The CDR3 DNA reads TGTGCCAGCAGCACTCTAGCGGGAGTATTGAAGACCCAGTACTTC. This gives the protein CASSTLAGVLKTQYF. Together with reference TRBV28 and TRBJ2-5, the CDR3 gives the full variable domain: DVKVTQSSRYLVKRTGEKVFLECVQDMDHENMFWYRQDPGLGLRLIYFSYDVKMKEKGDIPEGYSVSREKKERFSLILESASTNQTSMYLCASSTLAGVLKTQYFGPGTRLLVL.

J is TRBJ2-7 and V is TRBV6-6; TRBD1 matches at 10 bases. With V trimmed by 5 bases and J by 1 base, 2 bases remained unmatched. The CDR3 has 14 amino acids. Germline V gene lookup returns CDR1 MNHNY and CDR2 SVGAGI (reference sequence). CDR3 amino acids: CASSKGQGSYEQYV. The CDR3 region has the DNA TGTGCCAGCAGTAAGGGACAGGGGTCCTACGAGCAGTACGTC.

This chain uses TRBV9 with TRBJ2-7; maybe TRBD2 (5 bases). The CDR3 is made up of 14 amino acids. CDR1 and CDR2 from the germline V gene are SGDLS and YYNGEE. Trimming removed 0 bases from V and 3 bases from J, with 10 bases in between. The CDR3 region is CASSVGGSSYEQYF. Written as DNA, the CDR3 is TGTGCCAGCAGCGTAGGAGGGAGTAGCTACGAGCAGTACTTC. The full variable domain, completed using reference TRBV9 and TRBJ2-7, is DSGVTQTPKHLITATGQRVTLRCSPRSGDLSVYWYQQSLDQGLQFLIQYYNGEERAKGNILERFSAQQFPDLHSELNLSSLELGDSALYFCASSVGGSSYEQYFGPGTRLTVT.

V and J are TRBV6-6 and TRBJ1-2, with 8 bases identical to TRBD1. CDR1 is MNHNY and CDR2 is SVGAGI in the germline V gene (reference sequence). This CDR3 has 12 amino acids. J was trimmed by 7 bases and V by 6 bases; bases with no gene match: 4. The chain's CDR3 is CASSPDRGGYTF. The CDR3 nucleotides read TGTGCCAGCAGCCCCGACAGGGGTGGCTACACCTTC.

The J gene is TRBJ2-1, the V gene TRBV4-2, with 7 nucleotides matching TRBD2. This CDR3 has 14 amino acids. In germline, CDR1 is LGHNA, CDR2 YNFKEQ. V trimming: 5 bases; J trimming: 7 bases; junction bases outside the gene matches: 8. In DNA, the CDR3 is TGTGCCAGCAGCTCCATCGGGGGGTTGAATGAGCAGTTCTTC. Protein: CASSSIGGLNEQFF.

The chain recombines TRBV5-1 with TRBJ2-2; D might be TRBD2 (5 bases). V lost 4 bases, J lost 0 bases, and 13 bases lay in between. CDR1 is SGHRS and CDR2 is YFSETQ in the germline V gene. The CDR3 is 16 residues long. The CDR3 sequence is CASSLLAGANTGELFF. In DNA, the CDR3 is TGCGCCAGCAGCCTACTCGCGGGCGCGAACACCGGGGAGCTGTTTTTT.

The CDR3 nucleotides read TGTGCCAGCAGCCCTTCAGGGGATGGCTACACCTTC. Protein: CASSPSGDGYTF. The chain links TRBV6-1 to TRBJ1-2, with D possibly TRBD1 on 6 matching bases. CDR1 is MNHNS, CDR2 SASEGT, per germline. The length of the CDR3 is 12 residues. Trimming left V 6 bases short and J 6 bases short, with 11 bases between.

This chain links TRBV5-1 with TRBJ1-1; no reliable D call. Trimming took 2 bases from V and 1 from J, leaving 9 bases between them. The CDR3 covers 14 residues. CDR1 is SGHRS, CDR2 YFSETQ, per germline. CDR3 amino acids: CASSFLEPNTEAFF. The DNA for the CDR3 is TGCGCCAGCAGCTTCCTGGAGCCGAACACTGAAGCTTTCTTT.

The gene calls are TRBV6-1 and TRBJ2-3; tentative D call: TRBD2 (5 bases). The CDR3 runs to 13 residues. V shed 8 bases and J shed 0 bases, with 9 bases lying between them. CDR1 is MNHNS, CDR2 SASEGT, per germline. Written as DNA, the CDR3 is TGTGCCAGCGTGCTAGCTAGCACAGATACGCAGTATTTT. The encoded protein is CASVLASTDTQYF.

The chain carries TRBV4-2 and TRBJ2-5; D is perhaps TRBD1 (6 bases). Germline V gene lookup returns CDR1 LGHNA and CDR2 YNFKEQ. Deletions cut 1 base from V and 1 base from J, with 16 bases between. The CDR3 consists of 17 residues. DNA for the CDR3: TGTGCCAGCAGCCAAGCATTCGGCAGGGGAGTCCAAGAGACCCAGTACTTC. Protein product: CASSQAFGRGVQETQYF.

For the CDR3, the DNA is TGTGCCAGCAGCGCCGCACAGGGGGTTGGTGAAAAACTGTTTTTT. Translation gives CASSAAQGVGEKLFF. The rearrangement links TRBV9 to TRBJ1-4; TRBD1 matches 8 bases. CDR3 length: 15 amino acids. Germline values: CDR1 SGDLS, CDR2 YYNGEE. Losses at the gene ends were 3 bases for V and 7 bases for J; bases not matched to a gene: 8.

This chain connects TRBV5-1 to TRBJ2-3; D remains unclear. From germline, CDR1 is SGHRS and CDR2 YFSETQ. The CDR3 sequence is 19 residues long. Trimming shortened V by 2 bases and J by 0 bases, and 22 bases separated the two germline ends. The CDR3 DNA reads as TGCGCCAGCAGCTTCAGATATCTTGAAAGATCCCCTAGCACAGATACGCAGTATTTT. Translation: CASSFRYLERSPSTDTQYF.

J is TRBJ2-2 and V is TRBV5-6, with 8 bases aligning to TRBD2. V was clipped by 7 bases and J by 2 bases; unmatched bases: 19. Germline V gene data show CDR1 as SGHDT and CDR2 as YYEEEE. This CDR3 contains 19 residues. The CDR3 DNA reads TGTGCCAGCCACAGCTTGGAGATTCGGCGGGAGGTAAACACCGGGGAGCTGTTTTTT. Protein product: CASHSLEIRREVNTGELFF.

CDR3 protein: CASSYGGEEDEQFF. DNA of the CDR3: TGTGCCAGCAGTTACGGAGGCGAGGAAGATGAGCAGTTCTTC. V is TRBV6-5 and J is TRBJ2-1; a possible D gene is TRBD2 (5 bases). The CDR3 runs 14 residues. Trimming pared 2 bases from V and 8 bases from J, leaving 13 bases between. Germline CDR1 is MNHEY and CDR2 is SVGAGI.

The chain is built from TRBV29-1 and TRBJ2-1, with D possibly being TRBD2 (6 bases). Trimming cost V 3 bases and J 8 bases, with 8 bases left between them. This CDR3 contains 11 residues. Germline CDR1 and CDR2: SQVTM and ANQGSEA. The CDR3 loop reads CSVDGGYEQFF. The CDR3 nucleotides read TGCAGCGTTGACGGAGGGTATGAGCAGTTCTTC.

The rearrangement uses TRBV7-2 and TRBJ2-2, with 14 bases aligning to TRBD2. V gave up 3 bases and J gave up 0 bases; unmatched junction bases: 6. The CDR3 has 19 residues. CDR1 SGHTA and CDR2 FQGNSA come from the germline V gene. CDR3 DNA sequence: TGTGCCAGCAGCTTCCGACTAGCGGGAGGGATTGCGAACACCGGGGAGCTGTTTTTT. Amino acid sequence: CASSFRLAGGIANTGELFF.

The chain is built from TRBV15 and TRBJ2-5; weak D call: TRBD2 (6 bases). CDR1 LNHNV and CDR2 YYDKDF come from the germline V gene (reference sequence). The V gene lost 4 bases and the J gene lost 5 bases, with 14 bases spanning the gap. This CDR3 has 14 amino acids. The CDR3 DNA reads TGTGCCACCAGCACCGGAGGGGTTGAGGAGACCCAGTACTTC. This translates into CATSTGGVEETQYF. The whole variable domain, filled in from reference TRBV15 and TRBJ2-5, reads DAMVIQNPRYQVTQFGKPVTLSCSQTLNHNVMYWYQQKSSQAPKLLFHYYDKDFNNEADTPDNFQSRRPNTSFCFLDIRSPGLGDTAMYLCATSTGGVEETQYFGPGTRLLVL.

Points on this clone: The junction departs from the called germline gene at one end, perhaps through a read error. This sequence joins TRBV7-9 and TRBJ2-5; D unclear. Germline CDR1 and CDR2: SEHNR and FQNEAQ (reference sequence). This CDR3 has 12 amino acids. The CDR3 is CSSSLFVETQYF. The CDR3 nucleotides read TGTTCCAGCAGCTTGTTCGTTGAGACCCAGTACTTC.